This T cell receptor (beta chain) was recovered during a study of identical twins. General study findings and limits: Memory repertoires lacked the insertion deficit that abundant cord blood beta clonotypes showed.

Every sampled donor was Caucasian and healthy. Germline values: CDR1 SGHTA, CDR2 FQGNSA. V dropped 5 bases and J dropped 1; count of bases not matched to a gene: 7. This CDR3 is built from 16 residues. TCRdb re-derived calls from the 5' RACE reads in MiXCR, one entry per CDR3 protein. This table has 700,000 or so distinct CDR3 sequences, 21% appearing once. In this sample, this clonotype turned up a few times. Its antigen remains unknown. The sample was also linked to a second study, of T cells expressing NK-cell markers. That publication notes: The TCR beta repertoires originated in sorted CD3+CD56+NKG2C+, CD3+CD56+NKG2C- and CD3+CD56-NKG2C+ T cells.

The sequence derives from a woman aged 18-29 years in good health. The rearrangement joins TRBV7-2 to TRBJ2-5; 10 positions agree with TRBD2. The sample comprised PBMCs. CDR3: CASSARLAGIQETQYF. The CDR3 region has the DNA TGTGCCAGCAGCGCACGACTAGCGGGCATCCAAGAGACCCAGTACTTC.